The rows below give T cell receptor beta chains drawn from one sample of a study of cytomegalovirus exposure and HLA in healthy donors. TCRdb's table, derived via immunoSEQ multiplex PCR, lists solely in-frame clones and lacks some. The sample features tens of thousands of clones, with approximately 1.1% in its top ten. What was sequenced was PBMCs. These receptors all stem from a woman in her twenties or thirties in good health and CMV-seronegative. CDR3s leave out the opening cysteine and the closing phenylalanine or tryptophan.

v_gene,j_gene,len,CDR3aa
TRBV18,TRBJ2-3,11,ASSPRGGDTQY
TRBV10-1,TRBJ1-1,13,ASSAGGTGLTEAF
TRBV2,TRBJ1-1,13,ASIERGGFGTEAF
TRBV5-4,TRBJ2-7,13,ASSLHSSGGNEQY
TRBV19,TRBJ1-1,10,ASSPRNTEAF
TRBV5-8,TRBJ2-5,11,ASSLELLETQY
TRBV6-1,TRBJ2-7,11,ASRGQGYYEQY
TRBV19,TRBJ1-5,12,ASSIYSSNQPQH
TRBV6-5,TRBJ2-3,9,ASSDGDKQY
TRBV18,TRBJ2-7,10,ASSQQGYEQY
TRBV27,TRBJ2-7,11,ASSFSGGAEQY
TRBV29-1,TRBJ1-1,10,SVRQGNTEDF
TRBV5-6,TRBJ2-1,12,ASSLGTSPNEQF
TRBV30,TRBJ2-2,12,AWGWTGNTGELF
TRBV29-1,TRBJ1-1,12,SVEVGRGNTEAF
TRBV4-2,TRBJ2-7,12,ASSLAAAGEEQY
TRBV4-1,TRBJ2-2,19,ASSQDLKIRTGSFFSGELF
TRBV19,TRBJ2-3,13,ASSISVQGADTQY
TRBV5-1,TRBJ2-1,13,ASSLESSGGNEQF
TRBV19,TRBJ1-1,10,ASRGPRGEAF
TRBV5-4,TRBJ2-3,14,ASSNPRQGVADTQY
TRBV11-1,TRBJ1-1,12,ASSLKGGLTEAF
TRBV4-1,TRBJ2-7,12,ASSPIVSAYEQY
TRBV19,TRBJ2-2,12,ASSISGYPGELF
TRBV30,TRBJ2-3,10,AWSAARDTQY
TRBV27,TRBJ2-5,13,ASSLSIAGEETQY
TRBV5-1,TRBJ1-1,12,ASSLGSGNTEDF
TRBV30,TRBJ2-5,13,AWSLTSGAAAAQY
TRBV9,TRBJ2-7,14,ASSVGLASDSYEQY
TRBV25-1,TRBJ1-5,12,ASSRQGSNQPQH
TRBV6-5,TRBJ2-1,13,ASRSGTSGDNEQF
TRBV27,TRBJ1-1,11,ASSFGVGTEAF
TRBV6-5,TRBJ2-7,13,ASSYSPSRPYEQY
TRBV27,TRBJ2-1,13,ASSWGQSSYNEQF
TRBV6-1,TRBJ2-7,12,ASRAERGHYEQY
TRBV6-5,TRBJ2-5,13,ASSPRRLGGETQY
TRBV6-6,TRBJ2-3,12,ASSRTSGAHTQY
TRBV27,TRBJ1-5,11,ASRQGLGQPQH
TRBV14,TRBJ2-1,14,ASSQGLASGGNEQF
TRBV5-4,TRBJ2-7,13,ASSLERGGLYEQY
TRBV4-1,TRBJ1-3,13,ASSQDRGQGNTIY
TRBV30,TRBJ2-1,15,AWSVFGSGVGYNEQF